The clone carrying this T cell receptor (beta chain) was detected ten times or more. Its antigen is undetermined. CDR3 size: 17 residues. Losses at the gene ends were 6 bases for V and 5 bases for J; bases not matched to a gene: 14. Germline lookup yields CDR1 SGHRS and CDR2 YFSETQ. Amplification targeted TCR beta CDR3 regions from RNA transcripts. The HTBI set primed first-round TCR CDR3 RT-PCR. TCRdb fed the multiplex PCR reads into MiXCR, producing one record per CDR3 protein. Among roughly 500,000 distinct CDR3 sequences listed, 35% to 55% were seen once. This entry comes from a study of T cells in Graves' hyperthyroidism and ophthalmopathy. General study findings and limits: Ophthalmopathy, as predicted by the model, came a median around 6 months after the prediction. A model of 13 V-J features distinguished ophthalmopathy from stable hyperthyroidism.

This clonotype was obtained from an adult woman with Graves' disease, either hyperthyroidism or ophthalmopathy (not recorded which). The chain couples TRBV5-1 to TRBJ2-2, with 9 bases identical to TRBD2. The specimen sequenced was peripheral blood or thyroid tissue (not recorded which). CDR3 DNA sequence: TGCGCCAGCACCCTCAGAGTGATAGCGGGAGTTACCGGGGAGCTGTTTTTT. As protein: CASTLRVIAGVTGELFF.